This T cell receptor (beta chain) was captured by sequencing in a study of shared clonotypes between healthy human individuals (dated by TCRdb to the early 2020s). For context, the study as a whole: Three men and two women, aged 18 to 49 years, made up the cohort. Per donor, three plates each were used for CD4 naive and CD4 memory, two for CD8 naive, and one for CD8 memory. To estimate repertoire size and how much clonotype sharing occurs between individuals, the study deeply sequenced the blood TCR repertoires of five healthy adults. To increase sequencing depth and limit assay-specific biases, TCR repertoire library preparation and sequencing were carried out by different laboratories using diverse techniques. Leukapheresis yielded between about 0.94 and 10 billion PBMCs per donor.

Trimming removed 1 base from V and 6 bases from J, leaving 9 bases between the germline ends. CDR1 and CDR2 are drawn from the germline V gene: MDHEN, SYDVKM. Spanning cysteine to phenylalanine, the CDR3 consists of 14 amino acids. The only DNA kept is the CDR3, 42 bases in frame from the first base. The donors were healthy, HIV-negative adults with no recently reported acute infections or vaccinations. All donors were Caucasian adults living in Nashville, Tennessee, USA. Magnetic negative selection was used to enrich CD4+ T cells, after which naive cells were positively selected on CD45RA and the negative fraction became the memory subset. Blood was collected by leukapheresis, and PBMCs were isolated by Ficoll-Histopaque density gradient centrifugation and then cryopreserved in liquid nitrogen vapor phase. Analytical flow cytometry was used to check the purity and quantity of each magnetically sorted T cell population. Genomic DNA was isolated from every sorted fraction and measured by UV absorbance on a Nanodrop 2000c.

Broader findings and caveats from the paper: Sampling was restricted to blood, and TCR repertoires in tissue are likely to differ from TCR repertoires in blood. Rarefaction of sorted-subset datasets indicated incomplete sequencing despite the large sequencing depth. Naive subsets generally had larger estimated clonotype richness than memory subsets. The genetic and exposure-history diversity represented was limited by the small number of donors. Pairwise subsampling led to the expectation that sequencing depth would affect the degree of clonotype sharing among donors. Across a few donors, approximately 5% of naive CD4, around 3.3% of naive CD8, about 2.3% of memory CD4, and over 0.35% of memory CD8 clonotypes were shared. Higher generation probabilities were observed for clonotypes shared by all four sorted-subset donors than for non-shared clonotypes.

Using the deep immunoSEQ assay, multiplex PCR amplified TCR CDR3 regions from genomic DNA. For each cell subset, the extracted genomic DNA was distributed evenly across all wells of several immunoSEQ 96-well plates, and each plate served as one replicate. Each replicate PCR for sorted subsets received about 180 ng genomic DNA, equal to tens of thousands of T cell genomes. The purified libraries were quantified using a Qubit 3.0 fluorometer, sized with a Bioanalyzer 2100, and then quantified again using the KAPA Library Quantification kit. Every immunoSEQ 96-well plate was sequenced on a dedicated single-read 150-cycle Illumina NextSeq 550 flow cell. The paper's data handling went like this. Because the immunoSEQ output included only junctional sequences and no quality scores, the filtering could not be the same as the filtering used for full-length reads. Sequences were annotated with PyIR, a Python wrapper for IgBLAST v1.9, and V/J genes and CDR3 were assigned using IMGT germline references. Reads were removed for weak V/J assignments (E-value above 1e-6), missing CDR3, stop codons, out-of-frame junctions, or ambiguous translated residues. A V3J clonotype was defined by an identical inferred V gene, J gene, and CDR3 amino acid sequence. Percentage overlap between repertoires was calculated by dividing the number of shared unique clonotypes by the size of the smaller repertoire. Repertoire richness was assessed with RTK rarefaction, the Chao1 estimator, and Recon v2.1 estimates of unobserved clonotypes. OLGA was used to compute generation probabilities for all TCRbeta clonotypes that the gDNA method yielded from a few donors. Entries here come from immuneACCESS through TCRdb and include only in-frame sequences with V and J called. Some clones fail to appear in such tables; in the studies checked, an unresolved V gene covers under half of the shortfall, and the cause of the remainder is unknown. V and J calls and clone size are those listed in that table; D and trimming were worked out from the DNA. Within this sample are some 980,000 clones, with around 80% of them counted one time only. Of the sample, about 1.5% falls within the top ten clones.

Remarks on this clone: Its recognized antigen is unknown. Base qualities are missing; no much larger clone stands one base away.

The sample consisted of memory CD4+ T cells sorted from blood. The meaning of the sample's cell subset or site label: CD45RA-negative fraction. The TCR sequence derives from a man between 18 and 29 years old in good health. The chain is made from TRBV28 and TRBJ2-2, with no reliable assignment of the D segment. The CDR3 loop reads CASSLSQRSGELFF. The sequenced DNA: TGTGCCAGCAGTTTATCCCAGAGGTCCGGGGAGCTGTTTTTT. Extended through the reference TRBV28 and TRBJ2-2 proteins, this CDR3 yields the full variable domain: DVKVTQSSRYLVKRTGEKVFLECVQDMDHENMFWYRQDPGLGLRLIYFSYDVKMKEKGDIPEGYSVSREKKERFSLILESASTNQTSMYLCASSLSQRSGELFFGEGSRLTVL.